This T cell receptor beta chain came from a study of blood T cell repertoires in COVID-19. Study as a whole: Acute and convalescent COVID-19 samples came from the United States, Italy and Spain.

Cohort 3 donors were reported recovered after two negative PCRs, clearance, or symptom resolution. This table comes from immunoSEQ multiplex PCR, and its TCRdb copy is limited to in-frame clones, with some not included. The sample holds about 320,000 clones, approximately 88% seen once. The germline V and J ends were trimmed by 4 bases and 0 bases, with 8 bases remaining between them. Germline CDR1 SGHKS, CDR2 YYEKEE (reference sequence). The CDR3 has 13 residues. To note about this clone: The sample has other DNA sequences that encode this CDR3 too.

The receptor's source is a man aged 25 to 40 who had recovered from COVID-19. Sequenced material: PBMCs or T cells enriched from blood (not recorded which). The V and J genes are TRBV5-5 and TRBJ2-7; D gene unclear. The CDR3 spells CASSLGYSYEQYF. The CDR3 DNA follows: TGTGCCAGCAGCCTGGGTTACTCCTACGAGCAGTACTTC.